The rows below give T cell receptor beta chains drawn from one sample of a study of molecular identifiers for immune sequencing clone quantification. Each CDR3 protein is one row after TCRdb ran MiXCR on the PCR reads. The sample consists of 600,000 to 650,000 distinct CDR3 sequences, less than 20% of them appearing once. Sample: naive CD8+ T cells from blood, with Jurkat cell RNA spiked in. These receptors all come from a human donor in good health. Some libraries in this study had Jurkat cell RNA spiked in. The CDR3 runs from the conserved cysteine through the conserved F or W. Fields, in order: J gene, V gene, D gene, clone size, CDR3 DNA, CDR3 protein. The D gene is left open where the match is weak. Where a row states a size, it is once, few, many or the class of an expanded clone; other rows omit it.

j_gene: TRBJ2-1; v_gene: TRBV29-1; d_gene: NA; abundance: many; CDR3nt: TGCAGCGTTGCTATAGGTGAGCAGTTCTTC; CDR3aa: CSVAIGEQFF
j_gene: TRBJ1-5; v_gene: TRBV19; d_gene: NA; abundance: few; CDR3nt: TGTGCCAGTAGTATCGTCGGGGAACAGCCCCAGCATTTT; CDR3aa: CASSIVGEQPQHF
j_gene: TRBJ2-7; v_gene: TRBV9; d_gene: NA; abundance: many; CDR3nt: TGTGCCAGCAGCGTAGGGGGGACCCTCGGCTACGAGCAGTACTTC; CDR3aa: CASSVGGTLGYEQYF
j_gene: TRBJ2-7; v_gene: TRBV6-5; d_gene: TRBD2; abundance: few; CDR3nt: TGTGCCAGCAGCCCAGGACTAGCGGGAGTCTCCGAGCAGTACTTC; CDR3aa: CASSPGLAGVSEQYF
j_gene: TRBJ1-1; v_gene: TRBV7-6; d_gene: NA; abundance: few; CDR3nt: TGTGCCAGCAGCTTAGCGTGGGACAACATGAACACTGAAGCTTTCTTT; CDR3aa: CASSLAWDNMNTEAFF
j_gene: TRBJ2-6; v_gene: TRBV12-3/TRBV12-4; d_gene: TRBD1; abundance: many; CDR3nt: TGTGCCAGCAGTTTTCCGGGACAGGGACTTGCTGGGGCCAACGTCCTGACTTTC; CDR3aa: CASSFPGQGLAGANVLTF
j_gene: TRBJ2-2; v_gene: TRBV5-4; d_gene: NA; abundance: many; CDR3nt: TGTGCCAGCAGCGAGCAGGGGCGTACCGGGGAGCTGTTTTTT; CDR3aa: CASSEQGRTGELFF
j_gene: TRBJ1-1; v_gene: TRBV12-3/TRBV12-4; d_gene: NA; abundance: NA; CDR3nt: TGTGCCAGCCGTTTATTCGGCACTGAAGCTTTCTTT; CDR3aa: CASRLFGTEAFF
j_gene: TRBJ2-3; v_gene: TRBV19; d_gene: TRBD2; abundance: NA; CDR3nt: TGTGCCAGTTTCCCCGGGACTAGCGGCCAGGGCACAGATACGCAGTATTTT; CDR3aa: CASFPGTSGQGTDTQYF
j_gene: TRBJ1-5; v_gene: TRBV27; d_gene: TRBD1; abundance: NA; CDR3nt: TGTGCCAGCAAACCCGGGACAGGATATTATAGCAATCAGCCCCAGCATTTT; CDR3aa: CASKPGTGYYSNQPQHF
j_gene: TRBJ2-5; v_gene: TRBV11-2; d_gene: TRBD1; abundance: many; CDR3nt: TGTGCCAGCAGCCTACATCCCATGGACAGGGGGGTACCCCAAGAGACCCAGTACTTC; CDR3aa: CASSLHPMDRGVPQETQYF
j_gene: TRBJ2-7; v_gene: TRBV27; d_gene: TRBD1; abundance: few; CDR3nt: TGTGCCAGCAGACCAGGACAGGGCGAGGACTACGAGCAGTACTTC; CDR3aa: CASRPGQGEDYEQYF
j_gene: TRBJ2-3; v_gene: TRBV19; d_gene: NA; abundance: few; CDR3nt: TGTGCCAGTAGTATGTTGCTGCGGACGAGCAACACAGATACGCAGTATTTT; CDR3aa: CASSMLLRTSNTDTQYF
j_gene: TRBJ2-4; v_gene: TRBV14; d_gene: NA; abundance: many; CDR3nt: TGTGCCAGCCGAGGTGCGGGACAGAACATTCAGTACTTC; CDR3aa: CASRGAGQNIQYF
j_gene: TRBJ1-1; v_gene: TRBV27; d_gene: TRBD1; abundance: many; CDR3nt: TGTGCCAGCAGTCCCCGGACAGGGGGTGTCGACACTGAAGCTTTCTTT; CDR3aa: CASSPRTGGVDTEAFF